The entry below gives a single TCR beta chain sequence along with its context. What antigen it recognizes has not been identified. Per-base quality was not reported, and no clone a single base away is much larger than it. Measured from the cysteine to the phenylalanine, the CDR3 is 15 residues long. The CDR3 DNA has 45 bases and is translated from base 1. CDR1 and CDR2 (SGHVS, FQNEAQ) derive from the germline V gene. V loses 1 base at its end and J loses 12 bases; junction bases beyond the gene matches: 11. Library preparation used RT-PCR. Data came from an Illumina HiSeq 2500. TCRdb reprocessed the public reads (quality trimming at Q25 with fastp, clone calling with MiXCR) and kept in-frame beta chains. Every CDR3 protein is listed once, alongside the most common genes and DNA of its rows. This sample has about half a million distinct CDR3 sequences in its table, and approximately 7.1% of those were observed once. The ten biggest clones cover 10% to 15% of the sample.

These data are taken from a study of response to subunit inactivated influenza vaccine (dated by TCRdb to the late 2010s). At the level of the whole study: Deep quantitative T cell receptor repertoire profiling was used in the study to track responses to a trivalent subunit inactivated influenza vaccine. Points the paper makes about the study in general: According to the authors, only a limited number of new T cells may be recruited by each seasonal influenza vaccination.

This sequence originates from a man between 50 and 75 years old who received an inactivated influenza vaccine. Donor details come from another sample of the same person, matched by shared clones. The sample consisted of PBMCs from blood, taken around 25 months after vaccination. The rearrangement joined TRBV7-8 to TRBJ1-4; TRBD1 fits 7 bases in the junction. The CDR3 sequence is CASSLDYGLQGQLFF. The bases read TGTGCCAGCAGCTTAGATTACGGGCTACAGGGGCAACTGTTTTTT.